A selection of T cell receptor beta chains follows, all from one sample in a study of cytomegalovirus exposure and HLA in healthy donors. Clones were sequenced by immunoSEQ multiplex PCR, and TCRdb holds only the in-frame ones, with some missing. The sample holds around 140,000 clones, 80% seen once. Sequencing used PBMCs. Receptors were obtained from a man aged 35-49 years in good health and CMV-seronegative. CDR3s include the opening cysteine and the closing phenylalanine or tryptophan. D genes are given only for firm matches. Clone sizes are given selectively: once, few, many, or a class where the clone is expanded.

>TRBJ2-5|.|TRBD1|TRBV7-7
CASSATGGRETQYF
TGTGCTAGCAGCGCGACAGGGGGTAGAGAGACCCAGTACTTC
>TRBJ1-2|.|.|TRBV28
CASSPDRYGYTF
TGTGCCAGCAGTCCCGACAGGTATGGCTACACCTTC
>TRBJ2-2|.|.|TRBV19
CASSMAGRAGELFF
TGTGCCAGTAGTATGGCAGGGCGCGCCGGGGAGCTGTTTTTT
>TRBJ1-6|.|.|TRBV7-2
CASSLGPQNSPLHF
TGTGCCAGCAGCTTAGGTCCTCAGAATTCACCCCTCCACTTT
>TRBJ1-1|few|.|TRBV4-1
CASSQADRQATEAFF
TGCGCCAGCAGCCAAGCGGACAGACAGGCCACTGAAGCTTTCTTT
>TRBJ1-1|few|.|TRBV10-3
CAISVGENTEAFF
TGTGCCATCAGTGTGGGAGAGAACACTGAAGCTTTCTTT
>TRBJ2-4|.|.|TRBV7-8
CASSGGGRNIQYF
TGTGCCAGCAGCGGTGGGGGCAGAAACATTCAGTACTTC
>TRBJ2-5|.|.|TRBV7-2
CASSLGGPPETQYF
TGTGCCAGCAGCTTAGGGGGGCCCCCAGAGACCCAGTACTTC
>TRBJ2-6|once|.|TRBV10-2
CASSISGANVLTF
TGCGCCAGCAGTATATCTGGGGCCAACGTCCTGACTTTC
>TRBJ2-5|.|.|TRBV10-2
CASSLSQETQYF
TGCGCCAGCAGTCTTTCTCAAGAGACCCAGTACTTC
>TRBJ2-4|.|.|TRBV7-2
CASSFPGTKNIQYF
TGTGCCAGCAGCTTCCCCGGGACTAAAAACATTCAGTACTTC
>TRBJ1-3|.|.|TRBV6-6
CASSYAGTGNTIYF
TGTGCCAGCAGTTACGCAGGGACAGGAAACACCATATATTTT
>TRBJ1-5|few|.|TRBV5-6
CASSSGVYSNQPQHF
TGTGCCAGCAGCTCGGGGGTCTATAGCAATCAGCCCCAGCATTTT
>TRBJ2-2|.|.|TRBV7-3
CASSLSLGELFF
TGTGCCAGCAGCTTAAGTCTCGGGGAGCTGTTTTTT
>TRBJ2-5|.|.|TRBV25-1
CASSEYGAGGRKEQYF
TGTGCCAGCAGTGAATATGGGGCAGGGGGGAGGAAAGAGCAGTACTTC
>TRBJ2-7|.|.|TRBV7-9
CASSARDGYEQYF
TGTGCCAGCAGCGCTAGAGACGGTTACGAGCAGTACTTC
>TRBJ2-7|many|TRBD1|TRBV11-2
CASSLTGQVFSYEQYF
TGTGCCAGCAGCTTAACGGGACAGGTGTTCTCCTACGAGCAGTACTTC
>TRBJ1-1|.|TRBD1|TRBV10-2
CASSEGGQGGSEAFF
TGCGCCAGCAGTGAGGGGGGACAGGGGGGATCTGAAGCTTTCTTT
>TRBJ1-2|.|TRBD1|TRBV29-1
CSAVGTGTNGYTF
TGCAGCGCCGTCGGGACAGGGACTAATGGCTACACCTTC
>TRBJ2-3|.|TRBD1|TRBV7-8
CASSLARIGQGAKDTQYF
TGTGCCAGCAGCTTAGCGCGAATAGGTCAGGGGGCAAAAGATACGCAGTATTTT
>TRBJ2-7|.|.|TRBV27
CASSLLGVNEQYF
TGTGCCAGCAGTTTACTAGGGGTGAACGAGCAGTACTTC
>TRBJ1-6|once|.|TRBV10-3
CAIAKGVGVTDSPLHF
TGTGCCATCGCAAAAGGGGTAGGGGTTACGGATTCACCCCTCCACTTT
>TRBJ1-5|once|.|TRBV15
CATSRELQGGNQPQHF
TGTGCCACCAGCAGAGAGCTACAGGGTGGAAATCAGCCCCAGCATTTT
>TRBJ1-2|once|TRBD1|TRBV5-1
CASSLVQGGNGYTF
TGCGCCAGCAGCTTGGTTCAAGGGGGCAATGGCTACACCTTC
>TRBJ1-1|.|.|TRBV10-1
CASKLTGDTEAFF
TGCGCCAGCAAGTTGACAGGAGACACTGAAGCTTTCTTT
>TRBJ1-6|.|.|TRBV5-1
CASSLERGNSPLHF
TGCGCCAGCAGCTTGGAGCGGGGTAATTCACCCCTCCACTTT
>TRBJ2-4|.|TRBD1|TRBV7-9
CASSLVKDRDIQYF
TGTGCCAGCAGCTTAGTTAAGGACAGGGACATTCAGTACTTC
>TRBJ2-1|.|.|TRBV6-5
CASSRLRDEAQFF
TGTGCCAGCAGCCGTCTCAGGGATGAGGCGCAGTTCTTC
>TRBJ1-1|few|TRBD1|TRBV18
CASSRPGQGQEAFF
TGTGCCAGCTCACGTCCGGGACAGGGACAGGAAGCTTTCTTT
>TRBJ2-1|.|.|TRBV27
CASSLKALAANEQFF
TGTGCCAGCAGTTTAAAGGCCCTAGCAGCAAATGAGCAGTTCTTC
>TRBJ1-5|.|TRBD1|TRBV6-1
CASSVVVGQGYQPQHF
TGTGCCAGCAGTGTAGTAGTGGGACAGGGGTATCAGCCCCAGCATTTT
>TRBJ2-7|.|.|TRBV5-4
CASSLVGVNGEQYF
TGTGCCAGCAGCTTGGTAGGGGTGAATGGCGAGCAGTACTTC
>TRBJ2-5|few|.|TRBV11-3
CASSNSEETQYF
TGTGCCAGCAGCAATAGCGAAGAGACCCAGTACTTC
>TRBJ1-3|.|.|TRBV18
CASSPGAGNTIYF
TGTGCCAGCTCACCAGGGGCTGGAAACACCATATATTTT
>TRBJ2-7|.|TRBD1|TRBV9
CASSDGTGSSYEQYF
TGTGCCAGCAGCGACGGGACAGGGAGCTCCTACGAGCAGTACTTC
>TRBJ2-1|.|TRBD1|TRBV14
CASSPRTGPYNEQFF
TGTGCCAGCAGCCCCCGGACAGGGCCATACAATGAGCAGTTCTTC
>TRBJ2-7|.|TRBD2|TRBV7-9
CASSSLTSGSSYEQYF
TGTGCCAGCAGCTCTTTGACTAGCGGGAGCTCCTACGAGCAGTACTTC
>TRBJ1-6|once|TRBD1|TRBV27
CASSSWTGSSYNSPLHF
TGTGCCAGCAGTTCCTGGACAGGGAGCTCCTATAATTCACCCCTCCACTTT
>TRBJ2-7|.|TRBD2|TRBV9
CASSQGLAGTYEQYF
TGTGCCAGCAGCCAAGGACTAGCGGGGACCTACGAGCAGTACTTC
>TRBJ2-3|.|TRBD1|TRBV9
CASSGGPRQGETDTQYF
TGTGCCAGCAGCGGGGGGCCGCGACAGGGGGAGACAGATACGCAGTATTTT
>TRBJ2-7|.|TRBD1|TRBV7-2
CASSHGQVGGYEQYF
TGTGCCAGCAGCCATGGACAGGTTGGGGGATACGAGCAGTACTTC
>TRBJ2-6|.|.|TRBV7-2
CASSLADHRKALGANVLTF
TGTGCCAGCAGCTTAGCCGACCACCGGAAAGCGCTAGGGGCCAACGTCCTGACTTTC
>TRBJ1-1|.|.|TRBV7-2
CASSFRSARENTEAFF
TGTGCCAGCAGCTTCCGATCGGCGCGGGAAAACACTGAAGCTTTCTTT
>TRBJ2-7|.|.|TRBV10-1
CASNHDIPPYEQYF
TGCGCCAGCAACCATGACATCCCCCCCTACGAGCAGTACTTC
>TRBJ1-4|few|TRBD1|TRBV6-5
CASSTDRAEKLFF
TGTGCCAGCAGTACAGACAGGGCTGAAAAACTGTTTTTT
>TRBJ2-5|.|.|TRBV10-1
CAYRGHQQETQYF
TGCGCCTATCGTGGGCATCAGCAAGAGACCCAGTACTTC
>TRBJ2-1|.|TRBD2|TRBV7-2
CASSGIRGNEQFF
TGTGCCAGTAGCGGGATCAGGGGAAATGAGCAGTTCTTC
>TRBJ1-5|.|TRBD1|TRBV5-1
CASSLDRGGNQPQHF
TGCGCCAGCAGCTTGGACAGGGGAGGCAATCAGCCCCAGCATTTT
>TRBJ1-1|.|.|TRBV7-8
CASSAGGNTEAFF
TGTGCCAGCAGCGCCGGGGGGAACACTGAAGCTTTCTTT
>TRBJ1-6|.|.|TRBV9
CASSVSEGSPLHF
TGTGCCAGCAGCGTAAGTGAGGGTTCACCCCTCCACTTT
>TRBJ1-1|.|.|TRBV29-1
CSVVGGGTEAFF
TGCAGCGTTGTAGGCGGAGGCACTGAAGCTTTCTTT
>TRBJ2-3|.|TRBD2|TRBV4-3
CASSQDPAGGSTDTQYF
TGCGCCAGCAGCCAAGATCCGGCGGGGGGGAGCACAGATACGCAGTATTTT
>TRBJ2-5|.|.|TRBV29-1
CSVEVQQGYGTQYF
TGCAGCGTTGAAGTTCAACAGGGCTATGGGACCCAGTACTTC
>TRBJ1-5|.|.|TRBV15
CATKNGQRSSNQPQHF
TGTGCCACCAAAAATGGACAGAGATCGAGCAATCAGCCCCAGCATTTT
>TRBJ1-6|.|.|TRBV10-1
CASSESGSNSPLHF
TGCGCCAGCAGTGAATCGGGGAGCAATTCACCCCTCCACTTT
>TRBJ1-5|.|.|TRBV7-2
CASSARQGYQPQHF
TGTGCCAGCAGCGCGCGCCAGGGCTATCAGCCCCAGCATTTT
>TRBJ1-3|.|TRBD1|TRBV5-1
CASREEQGYGNTIYF
TGCGCCAGCAGGGAGGAACAGGGGTACGGAAACACCATATATTTT